The rows below give T cell receptor beta chains drawn from one sample of a study of response to subunit inactivated influenza vaccine. TCRdb redid the calling of the RT-PCR reads with MiXCR, one entry per CDR3 protein. The sample includes about 540,000 distinct CDR3 sequences, roughly 25% of them seen just once. These data also featured in a second study, about T cells expressing NK-cell markers.

The material sequenced was CD4+ T cells sorted from PBMCs, taken 12 days after vaccination. The receptors come from a man aged 45-65 years who received an inactivated influenza vaccine. Both conserved end residues are part of each CDR3. D genes are given only for firm matches. Some rows have no size entry. The others give once, few or many, or a class for an expanded clone.

CDR3nt | CDR3aa | v_gene | d_gene | abundance | j_gene
TGCAGTGCTAGAGGCCGTACCTACGAGCAGTACTTC | CSARGRTYEQYF | TRBV20-1 | NA | NA | TRBJ2-7
TGCAGCGTTGGAAGCCGACTCACAGATACGCAGTATTTT | CSVGSRLTDTQYF | TRBV29-1 | NA | many | TRBJ2-3
TGCGCCAGCAGCCAAGATAGCGGGAGGTTAGAGACCCAGTACTTC | CASSQDSGRLETQYF | TRBV4-3 | TRBD2 | few | TRBJ2-5
TGTGCCAGCAGTTGGCGAACGCAAGAGACCCAGTACTTC | CASSWRTQETQYF | TRBV25-1 | NA | NA | TRBJ2-5
TGCGCCAGCAGCTTCACCAACAGGTCACCACAAGAGACCCAGTACTTC | CASSFTNRSPQETQYF | TRBV5-1 | NA | many | TRBJ2-5
TGTGCCAGCAGACTAGCTGGGGACAATGAGCAGTTCTTC | CASRLAGDNEQFF | TRBV6-2/TRBV6-3 | NA | NA | TRBJ2-1
TGTGCCAGCACCCCCAGGGCGCCGTTAGCCTACGAGCAGTACTTC | CASTPRAPLAYEQYF | TRBV7-9 | NA | NA | TRBJ2-7
TGTGCCAGCAGCCAGAGGACTAGAGTGGTCAATGAGCAGTTCTTC | CASSQRTRVVNEQFF | TRBV7-2 | TRBD2 | NA | TRBJ2-1
TGTGCCAGCAGAAGTAGCGGGGGGTTCGACACCGGGGAGCTGTTTTTT | CASRSSGGFDTGELFF | TRBV6-2/TRBV6-3 | TRBD2 | NA | TRBJ2-2
TGCAGTGCTCGCTCCGACGGTTCATTCACCCTCCACTTT | CSARSDGSFTLHF | TRBV20-1 | NA | few | TRBJ1-6
TGTGCCAGCAGGGACAGGGTTTACAATGAGCAGTTCTTC | CASRDRVYNEQFF | TRBV12-3/TRBV12-4 | TRBD1 | many | TRBJ2-1
TGTGCCAGCAGTTACACCCTCAAAGGGGAGATCAATCAGCCCCAGCATTTT | CASSYTLKGEINQPQHF | TRBV6-2/TRBV6-3 | NA | once | TRBJ1-5
TGCAGTGCTGCTTCCAGGTCCGGGGGTACGCAGTATTTT | CSAASRSGGTQYF | TRBV20-1 | NA | NA | TRBJ2-3
TGCGCCAGCAAAAGACTAGCGGAAAACACCGGGGAGCTGTTTTTT | CASKRLAENTGELFF | TRBV5-1 | TRBD2 | NA | TRBJ2-2
TGTGCCAGCAGTTTGCAGCTAGTGGGCAATGAGCAGTTCTTC | CASSLQLVGNEQFF | TRBV12-3/TRBV12-4 | NA | NA | TRBJ2-1
TGTGCCAGCAGTTACTCTGGGACAGGGCACAATGAGCAGTTCTTC | CASSYSGTGHNEQFF | TRBV6-5 | TRBD1 | few | TRBJ2-1
TGTGCCAGCATGATCGACCTAGGAGGGAACATTCAGTACTTC | CASMIDLGGNIQYF | TRBV2 | NA | few | TRBJ2-4
TGTGCCACAAAAGACAGAACCACAGATACGCAGTATTTT | CATKDRTTDTQYF | TRBV24-1 | NA | few | TRBJ2-3
TGCGCCAGCAGCCGAGGGACCCGAGGATCCTACGAGCAGTACTTC | CASSRGTRGSYEQYF | TRBV4-1 | NA | NA | TRBJ2-7
TGTGCCAGCAGTAGAATGACAGGGACAGGTTACAATGAGCAGTTCTTC | CASSRMTGTGYNEQFF | TRBV6-2/TRBV6-3 | TRBD1 | few | TRBJ2-1
TGTGCCACCGAATTGTACAATGAGCAGTTCTTC | CATELYNEQFF | TRBV24-1 | NA | many | TRBJ2-1
TGTGCCAGCAGCTTAGGATTATATCCGCGGAATTCACCCCTCCACTTT | CASSLGLYPRNSPLHF | TRBV7-8 | NA | few | TRBJ1-6
TGTGCCAGCAGTTTAAGGGGGCCCGGTGAAGCTTTCTTT | CASSLRGPGEAFF | TRBV12-3/TRBV12-4 | TRBD1 | NA | TRBJ1-1
TGCAGTGCTAGAGATTCGGACTATAGCAATCAGCCCCAGCATTTT | CSARDSDYSNQPQHF | TRBV20-1 | NA | few | TRBJ1-5
TGTGCCATCAGTGGGGGGACGGGACTAGCGGGATTCGAGCAGTACTTC | CAISGGTGLAGFEQYF | TRBV10-3 | TRBD2 | few | TRBJ2-7